The T cell receptor beta chain under discussion was sequenced for a study of neurological immune-mediated disorders. Study findings and constraints: The study found the most TCR clonal expansion in HTLV-1-associated myelopathy and the least in multiple sclerosis, below healthy controls. Private repertoires in all groups were suggested by the absence of shared CDR3 amino acid sequences among expanded clones across subjects.

Unsorted libraries were prepared from 2 million PBMCs that had been stored at -80 C. TCRdb re-derived calls from the 5' RACE reads in MiXCR, one entry per CDR3 protein. The sample contains 95,000 or so distinct CDR3 sequences, roughly 4% of which appear only once. Germline loops: CDR1 DFQATT, CDR2 SNEGSKA (reference sequence). The J segment lost 5 bases and the V segment lost 1 base, leaving 1 base of the junction unmatched. The CDR3 runs to 13 residues. This clonotype was seen ten or more times. Its antigen is not identified. Specimen: PBMCs. The sequence was obtained from a woman aged 18-35 years with multiple sclerosis. The chain is built from TRBV20-1 and TRBJ1-5, with 8 bases matching TRBD1. The CDR3 protein is CSARADRDQPQHF. As DNA, the CDR3 is TGCAGTGCTAGAGCGGACAGGGATCAGCCCCAGCATTTT.